This passage covers 17 T cell receptor beta chains from one sample sequenced in a study of blood T cell repertoires in COVID-19. TCRdb's table, derived via immunoSEQ multiplex PCR, lists solely in-frame clones and lacks some. The sample has roughly 200,000 clones; roughly 90% are singletons. What was sequenced was peripheral blood. All receptors derive from a middle-aged man with COVID-19, enrolled during active disease.

The chain combines TRBV30 with TRBJ1-6; D is possibly TRBD1 (5 bases). V shed 0 bases and J shed 10 bases, with 13 bases lying between them. In germline, CDR1 is GTSNPN, CDR2 SVGIG (reference sequence). The CDR3 runs to 14 residues. CDR3 coding DNA: TGTGCCTGGAGTGTACTGGGGGGACGGTCACCCCTCCACTTT. Its translation: CAWSVLGGRSPLHF.

The genes are TRBV19 and TRBJ2-1, with D perhaps matching TRBD2 (5 bases). Germline lookup yields CDR1 LNHDA and CDR2 SQIVND (reference sequence). Between the trimmed V and J ends, which lost 4 bases and 6 bases, there was a span of 16 bases. The CDR3 spans 15 residues. The CDR3 nucleotides read TGTGCCAGTAGTACAACCGGGAACCTAGGCAATGAGCAGTTCTTC. Protein: CASSTTGNLGNEQFF.

V gene TRBV9 combines with J gene TRBJ2-7; 10 bases are a match to TRBD1. Trimming at V came to 0 bases and at J to 2 bases, leaving 2 bases not matched to a gene. This CDR3 has 15 residues. CDR1 and CDR2 (germline): SGDLS, YYNGEE. For the CDR3, the DNA is TGTGCCAGCAGCGTAGGGGGGACAGGGGCCTACGAGCAGTACTTC. The encoded protein is CASSVGGTGAYEQYF.

The rearrangement uses TRBV5-4 and TRBJ1-4, with TRBD1 identical over 9 bases. There are 17 residues in the CDR3. Germline V gene sequence: CDR1 SGHNT, CDR2 YYREEE (reference sequence). V dropped 5 bases and J dropped 3; count of bases not matched to a gene: 11. As DNA, the CDR3 is TGTGCCAGCAGTATTAAACAGGGGGCCTATGCTAATGAAAAACTGTTTTTT. Translating gives CASSIKQGAYANEKLFF.

The CDR3 nucleotides read TGTGCCAGCAGTTTATTCGGCCGGACAAGGTCCAATGAGCAGTTCTTC. This sequence encodes CASSLFGRTRSNEQFF. The chain combines TRBV28 with TRBJ2-1; D possibly corresponds to TRBD1 (5 bases). The germline V gene encodes CDR1 MDHEN and CDR2 SYDVKM. Trimming took off 1 base at V and 6 bases at J, with 16 bases between the two ends. The CDR3 consists of 16 residues.

This chain connects TRBV24-1 to TRBJ2-1, with 7 bases aligning to TRBD2. CDR3 length equals 16 residues. After removal of 4 bases from V and 5 bases from J, the junction contained 10 bases not matched to a gene. The germline gives CDR1 KGHDR, CDR2 SFDVKD. The CDR3: CATSEPFSGDHNEQFF. CDR3 bases: TGTGCCACCAGTGAACCATTCAGCGGGGACCACAATGAGCAGTTCTTC.

The chain links TRBV15 to TRBJ1-2, with 7 bases lining up with TRBD1. The junction had 8 bases not matched to a gene; V was cut back by 1 base and J by 3 bases. Germline V lookup: CDR1 LNHNV, CDR2 YYDKDF (reference sequence). The CDR3 is made up of 16 amino acids. In DNA form, the CDR3 reads TGTGCCACCAGCAGAGTCGGGGACAGCCTTGACTATGGCTACACCTTC. Translating gives CATSRVGDSLDYGYTF.

V and J are TRBV12-3 or TRBV12-4 and TRBJ1-5; weak D call: TRBD1 (5 bases). The CDR3 consists of 13 residues. With 6 bases removed from V and 5 bases from J, the gap between germline ends came to 11 bases. The CDR3 DNA is TGTGCCAGCAGCCCCGGGGGGGATCAGCCCCAGCATTTT. Translated, it gives CASSPGGDQPQHF.

The rearrangement joins TRBV5-1 to TRBJ2-5, with D perhaps matching TRBD1 (6 bases). The germline V gene has CDR1 SGHRS and CDR2 YFSETQ. The CDR3 totals 13 residues. V lost 4 bases to trimming and J lost 5 bases, with 12 bases between them. CDR3 nucleotides: TGCGCCAGCAGCACAGGGTTGACGGAGACCCAGTACTTC. Its translation is CASSTGLTETQYF.

This chain links TRBV3-1 (or the pseudogene TRBV3-2) with TRBJ2-6, with D possibly matching TRBD2 (5 bases). Germline CDR1 LGHDT, CDR2 YNNKEL (reference sequence). Trimming shortened V by 2 bases and J by 2 bases, and 7 bases separated the two germline ends. CDR3 length equals 15 residues. CDR3 sequence reads: CASSQTGTGANVLTF. The CDR3 region has the DNA TGTGCCAGCAGCCAAACGGGGACTGGGGCCAACGTCCTGACTTTC.

This sequence joins TRBV7-6 and TRBJ1-4; D is unclear. Germline CDR1 reads SGHVS; CDR2 reads FNYEAQ. V was cut by 1 base and J by 5 bases, with 11 bases left in between. This CDR3 contains 15 residues. For the CDR3, the DNA is TGTGCCAGCAGCTTAGGGCAGACGGGGAATGAAAAACTGTTTTTT. Protein sequence: CASSLGQTGNEKLFF.

The rearrangement links TRBV5-1 to TRBJ2-4, with 8 bases identical to TRBD1. CDR1 SGHRS and CDR2 YFSETQ come from the germline V gene. Unmatched junction bases numbered 10, after V lost 3 bases and J lost 2 bases. The CDR3 extends over 17 amino acids. The CDR3 DNA follows: TGCGCCAGCAGCTGGGACTCAGGGGGCGCATCCAAAAACATTCAGTACTTC. It specifies CASSWDSGGASKNIQYF.

The V gene is TRBV7-9, the J gene TRBJ2-2; TRBD2 might be the D (6 bases). V lost 8 bases and J lost 3, with 13 bases in between. This CDR3 has 14 residues. CDR1 is SEHNR, CDR2 FQNEAQ, per germline (reference sequence). The CDR3 DNA reads TGTGCCAGCCCCCCAGGAGGGGACACCGGGGAGCTGTTTTTT. Encoded protein: CASPPGGDTGELFF.

The chain couples TRBV5-1 to TRBJ2-7; TRBD1 might be the D (6 bases). The V end lost 2 bases, the J end lost 6 bases, and 9 bases lay between the germline ends. The germline CDR1 and CDR2 sequences are SGHRS and YFSETQ. The CDR3 runs to 12 residues. CDR3 coding DNA: TGCGCCAGCAGCTTTACAGGGACCGAGCAGTACTTC. Translation: CASSFTGTEQYF.

This clone has just one count. V is TRBV5-1 and J is TRBJ2-3, with a possible D match to TRBD2 (7 bases). Trimming removed 6 bases at V and 3 bases at J, with 14 bases between. CDR1 and CDR2 from the germline V gene are SGHRS and YFSETQ. There are 14 residues in the CDR3. The CDR3 DNA reads TGCGCCAGCACGGGGGGCTTTGAGACAGATACGCAGTATTTT. This codes for CASTGGFETDTQYF.

This clone has only one observation. The chain employs TRBV13 and TRBJ2-7; TRBD1 agrees at 8 bases. The CDR3 has 16 amino acids. Losses at the gene ends were 1 base for V and 7 bases for J; bases not matched to a gene: 12. The germline V gene encodes CDR1 PRHDT and CDR2 FYEKMQ (reference sequence). CDR3 region: CASSLEIRQGAWEQYF. DNA of the CDR3: TGTGCCAGCAGCTTAGAGATCAGGCAGGGGGCGTGGGAGCAGTACTTC. The variable domain in full, with the rest retrieved from reference TRBV13 and TRBJ2-7, is AAGVIQSPRHLIKEKRETATLKCYPIPRHDTVYWYQQGPGQDPQFLISFYEKMQSDKGSIPDRFSAQQFSDYHSELNMSSLELGDSALYFCASSLEIRQGAWEQYFGPGTRLTVT.

The V gene is TRBV7-9, the J gene TRBJ2-2; D is uncertain. This CDR3 spans 14 amino acids. CDR1 and CDR2 from the germline V gene are SEHNR and FQNEAQ (reference sequence). The V and J ends lost 2 bases and 3 bases respectively, with 7 bases between them. CDR3: CASSLITHTGELFF. CDR3 DNA: TGTGCCAGCAGCTTAATAACACACACCGGGGAGCTGTTTTTT.